The 14 T cell receptor beta chains below come from one sample, sequenced in a study of cytomegalovirus exposure and HLA in healthy donors. PCR used 60 Vbeta primers and 13 Jbeta primers. The table came from immunoSEQ multiplex PCR; TCRdb's copy has only in-frame clones and leaves some out. The sample holds over 200,000 clones. Sequenced material: PBMCs. Receptors were obtained from a woman between 25 and 40 years old in good health and CMV-seropositive.

The V and J genes are TRBV4-3 and TRBJ2-1, with 8 nucleotides matching TRBD1. V was pared by 0 bases and J by 0 bases, with 4 bases of the junction left unmatched. Germline assignment: CDR1 LGHNA and CDR2 YSLEER. CDR3 length equals 17 residues. As DNA, the CDR3 is TGCGCCAGCAGCCAAGATGCAGGACAGGGCTCCTACAATGAGCAGTTCTTC. It encodes CASSQDAGQGSYNEQFF.

The V gene is TRBV27, the J gene TRBJ2-7; TRBD2 is a possible D gene (6 bases). The V gene lost 3 bases and the J gene lost 0 bases, with 18 bases spanning the gap. The CDR3 is 17 amino acids. CDR1 is MNHEY, CDR2 SMNVEV, per germline (reference sequence). The CDR3 region is CASSLDAGSRSSYEQYF. The CDR3 bases are TGTGCCAGCAGTTTGGACGCGGGGTCCAGGAGCTCCTACGAGCAGTACTTC.

The DNA for the CDR3 is TGCGCCAGCAGTGAGTCTTCCCCCGGGACAGGCTACGAGCAGTACTTC. Residues: CASSESSPGTGYEQYF. This chain joins TRBV10-2 and TRBJ2-7; 8 nucleotides align to TRBD1. The CDR3 has 16 amino acids. Germline V gene data show CDR1 as WSHSY and CDR2 as SAAADI. The V gene end was trimmed by 0 bases and the J gene end by 3 bases; junction bases not matched to a gene: 7.

J is TRBJ2-7 and V is TRBV6-5; perhaps TRBD2 as D (5 bases). The CDR3 has 14 residues. Between the trimmed V and J ends, which lost 6 bases and 2 bases, there was a span of 14 bases. Germline V CDR1 and CDR2: MNHEY, SVGAGI. The CDR3 region has the DNA TGTGCCAGCAGCCCAAGCGGAACTCCCTACGAGCAGTACTTC. Protein sequence: CASSPSGTPYEQYF.

This chain links TRBV7-2 with TRBJ1-2; 9 nucleotides match TRBD1. V was pared by 1 base and J by 8 bases, with 5 bases of the junction left unmatched. Germline V gives CDR1 SGHTA, CDR2 FQGNSA. The CDR3 totals 14 residues. CDR3 protein: CASSLDRGQRGYTF. DNA for the CDR3: TGTGCCAGCAGCTTAGACAGGGGGCAAAGAGGCTACACCTTC.

This chain links TRBV30 with TRBJ2-5; 10 nucleotides match TRBD2. With the DNA end fitting TRBJ2-7 better, the J assignment may be wrong. From germline, CDR1 is GTSNPN and CDR2 SVGIG (reference sequence). This CDR3 spans 19 amino acids. The CDR3 protein is CAWSGLLEEREGPNYEQYF. The CDR3 region has the DNA TGTGCCTGGAGTGGATTACTAGAGGAGCGGGAGGGCCCCAACTACGAGCAGTACTTC.

The rearrangement joins TRBV5-4 to TRBJ1-5; 7 nucleotides align to TRBD1. This CDR3 contains 13 residues. The V and J ends lost 0 bases and 6 bases, in that order; junction bases with no gene match: 0. Germline CDR1 and CDR2: SGHNT and YYREEE (reference sequence). For the CDR3, the DNA is TGTGCCAGCAGCTTGGACAGGGGTCAGCCCCAGCATTTT. As protein: CASSLDRGQPQHF.

The chain employs TRBV10-3 and TRBJ2-1; tentative D call: TRBD2 (6 bases). The CDR3 spans 13 residues. Germline CDR1 is ENHRY and CDR2 is SYGVKD. Trimming pared 7 bases from V and 5 bases from J, leaving 12 bases between. The CDR3 loop is CAINGGRHNEQFF. The DNA of the CDR3 is TGTGCCATCAATGGAGGGAGGCACAATGAGCAGTTCTTC.

The chain is built from TRBV4-1 and TRBJ2-4; D unclear. CDR1 is MGHRA, CDR2 YSYEKL, per germline. The V and J ends lost 2 bases and 0 bases respectively, with 5 bases between them. This CDR3 has 14 amino acids. CDR3 nucleotides: TGCGCCAGCAGCCAACCGTTAGCCAAAAACATTCAGTACTTC. It encodes CASSQPLAKNIQYF.

The rearrangement uses TRBV6-5 and TRBJ1-1, with 7 bases identical to TRBD1. V was clipped by 2 bases and J by 4 bases; unmatched bases: 7. The CDR3 has 15 amino acids. Germline V gene data show CDR1 as MNHEY and CDR2 as SVGAGI. The DNA of the CDR3 is TGTGCCAGCAGTTACAGGCAGGGGGAGGTCACTGAAGCTTTCTTT. Translating it yields CASSYRQGEVTEAFF.

In the case of this clone: Other DNA sequences in this specimen translate into the identical CDR3. The rearrangement links TRBV6-1 to TRBJ1-2; no definite D call. The CDR3 is 10 amino acids. V was shortened by 5 bases and J by 5 bases, with 3 bases between the two germline ends. In germline, CDR1 is MNHNS, CDR2 SASEGT. The CDR3 DNA reads as TGTGCCAGCAGTCTATATGGCTACACCTTC. Its protein is CASSLYGYTF.

This sequence joins TRBV29-1 and TRBJ2-7; 10 bases align to TRBD1. After removal of 6 bases from V and 3 bases from J, the junction contained 8 bases not matched to a gene. The germline CDR1 and CDR2 sequences are SQVTM and ANQGSEA. The CDR3 contains 14 residues. The CDR3 protein is CSVAAGTGVYEQYF. The CDR3 DNA sequence: TGCAGCGTCGCCGCCGGGACAGGGGTCTACGAGCAGTACTTC.

This sequence joins TRBV6-1 and TRBJ1-1; D is unresolved. The germline gives CDR1 MNHNS, CDR2 SASEGT. The CDR3 contains 12 residues. The V end was cut by 10 bases, the J end by 1 base, with 10 bases between. In DNA, the CDR3 is TGTGCCACCTCGCTCGGGAACACTGAAGCTTTCTTT. It is translated as CATSLGNTEAFF.

The V and J genes are TRBV10-3 and TRBJ2-5, with TRBD1 matching 9 bases. Near its end, the DNA agrees better with TRBJ2-7, so the J call may be wrong. The CDR3 extends over 14 amino acids. From germline, CDR1 is ENHRY and CDR2 SYGVKD. The CDR3 DNA is TGTGCCATCAGACCAGGACAGGGGATCTACGAGCAGTACTTC. Its protein is CAIRPGQGIYEQYF.